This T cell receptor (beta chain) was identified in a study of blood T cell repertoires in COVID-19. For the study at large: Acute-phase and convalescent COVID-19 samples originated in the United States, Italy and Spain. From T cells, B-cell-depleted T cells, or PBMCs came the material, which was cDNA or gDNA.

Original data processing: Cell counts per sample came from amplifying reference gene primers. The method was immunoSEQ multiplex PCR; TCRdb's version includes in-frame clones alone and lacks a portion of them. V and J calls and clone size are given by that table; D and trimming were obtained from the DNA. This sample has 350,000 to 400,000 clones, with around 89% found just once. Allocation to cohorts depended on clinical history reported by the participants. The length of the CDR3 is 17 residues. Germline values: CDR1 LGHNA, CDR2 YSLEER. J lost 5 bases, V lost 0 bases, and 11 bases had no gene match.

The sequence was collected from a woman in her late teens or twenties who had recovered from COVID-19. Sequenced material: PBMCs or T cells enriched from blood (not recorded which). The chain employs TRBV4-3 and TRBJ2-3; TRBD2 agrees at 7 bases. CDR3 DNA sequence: TGCGCCAGCAGCCAAGATCCTCCACCCACTAGCGTAGATACGCAGTATTTT. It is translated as CASSQDPPPTSVDTQYF.